Following are 9 T cell receptor beta chains from one sample sequenced in a study of blood T cell repertoires in COVID-19. Profiled with immunoSEQ multiplex PCR; TCRdb holds only in-frame clones, not every one. This table has around 70,000 clones, approximately 90% appearing once. Material: peripheral blood. All receptors come from a man in his forties or fifties with COVID-19, enrolled during active disease.

The V gene is TRBV5-1, the J gene TRBJ2-3, with 9 nucleotides matching TRBD2. CDR1 and CDR2 (germline): SGHRS, YFSETQ. Unmatched junction bases numbered 9, after V lost 4 bases and J lost 3 bases. The CDR3 contains 16 residues. In DNA, the CDR3 is TGCGCCAGCAGCCCCTACGCTAGCGGGACGACAGATACGCAGTATTTT. It yields the protein CASSPYASGTTDTQYF.

CDR3 amino acids: CASSLRDLNTEAFF. DNA for the CDR3: TGTGCCAGTAGTCTTCGGGACTTAAACACTGAAGCTTTCTTT. The chain combines TRBV19 with TRBJ1-1, with a tentative D call TRBD1 (5 bases). Germline V gene sequence: CDR1 LNHDA, CDR2 SQIVND (reference sequence). V lost 5 bases to trimming and J lost 2 bases, with 12 bases between them. CDR3 length: 14 amino acids. Using reference TRBV19 and TRBJ1-1 for the parts outside the CDR3, the full variable domain is DGGITQSPKYLFRKEGQNVTLSCEQNLNHDAMYWYRQDPGQGLRLIYYSQIVNDFQKGDIAEGYSVSREKKESFPLTVTSAQKNPTAFYLCASSLRDLNTEAFFGQGTRLTVV.

The chain couples TRBV24-1 to TRBJ2-1, with 10 bases that match TRBD2. The CDR3 is made up of 16 amino acids. Per germline, CDR1 KGHDR and CDR2 SFDVKD. Trimming removed 1 base from V and 5 bases from J; junction bases left unmatched: 4. The CDR3 loop reads CATSDFATSGNNEQFF. CDR3 sequence (DNA): TGTGCCACCAGTGATTTCGCAACTAGCGGGAACAATGAGCAGTTCTTC.

The V call is TRBV3-1 (or the pseudogene TRBV3-2), the J call TRBJ1-2; 7 bases match TRBD1. The CDR3 totals 13 residues. V lost 0 bases to trimming and J lost 8 bases; unmatched junction nucleotides: 3. CDR1 LGHDT and CDR2 YNNKEL come from the germline V gene (reference sequence). The CDR3 region has the DNA TGTGCCAGCAGCCAAGAGACAGGGCGAGGCTACACCTTC. It is translated as CASSQETGRGYTF.

The chain employs TRBV24-1 and TRBJ2-1; 10 nucleotides line up with TRBD2. This CDR3 spans 16 amino acids. With 3 bases clipped from V and 4 bases from J, the junction kept 5 bases outside the gene matches. Germline values: CDR1 KGHDR, CDR2 SFDVKD. CDR3 sequence (DNA): TGTGCCACCAGTGATGCTAGCGGGAGCCAATACAATGAGCAGTTCTTC. Its protein product is CATSDASGSQYNEQFF.

The DNA of the CDR3 is TGTGCCAGTAGTCGTCAGGAAAGCTCCTACGAGCAGTACTTC. Protein product: CASSRQESSYEQYF. V is TRBV19 and J is TRBJ2-7; no clear D gene. Germline V gene sequence: CDR1 LNHDA, CDR2 SQIVND (reference sequence). CDR3 size: 14 residues. The V end lost 5 bases, the J end lost 0 bases, and 11 bases lay between the germline ends.

J is TRBJ1-1 and V is TRBV29-1, with D tentatively TRBD1 (6 bases). The CDR3 runs to 13 residues. The V and J ends lost 6 bases and 1 base respectively, with 12 bases between them. Germline CDR1 is SQVTM and CDR2 is ANQGSEA. The CDR3 nucleotides are TGCAGCGTAGGCAGGGGCGCGAACACTGAAGCTTTCTTT. The encoded protein is CSVGRGANTEAFF.

The chain is built from TRBV14 and TRBJ2-7; D unresolved. CDR3 length equals 14 residues. Germline assignment: CDR1 SGHDN and CDR2 FVKESK. The V end was cut by 1 base, the J end by 3 bases, with 10 bases between. CDR3 protein: CASSQGAGFYEQYV. The CDR3, as DNA: TGTGCCAGCAGCCAAGGAGCAGGTTTCTACGAGCAGTACGTC.

The CDR3 loop reads CASSPGQGAGQPQHF. The CDR3 bases are TGTGCCAGCAGCCCGGGACAGGGGGCTGGACAGCCCCAGCATTTT. The V gene is TRBV5-6, the J gene TRBJ1-5; 12 bases map to TRBD1. The CDR3 length is 15 residues. The germline CDR1 and CDR2 sequences are SGHDT and YYEEEE. J was trimmed by 7 bases and V by 4 bases; bases with no gene match: 6.